This T cell receptor beta chain was obtained from a study of cytomegalovirus exposure and HLA in healthy donors. Trimming cost V 6 bases and J 6 bases, with 12 bases left between them. Looked up from germline, CDR1 is LNHDA and CDR2 is SQIVND (reference sequence). The CDR3 is made up of 13 amino acids. Findings of the study overall: Follow-up analysis seemed to connect common viral pathogens with several of the most significant clusters identified.

Comment on this clone: The antigen remains undetermined.

PCR used 60 Vbeta primers and 13 Jbeta primers. Assay: immunoSEQ multiplex PCR; the TCRdb copy retains only in-frame clones and omits some. The table lists around 120,000 clones, around two thirds of them singletons, with approximately 3.8% in the top ten. The receptor's source is a man younger than 45 in good health and CMV-seropositive. V gene TRBV19 combines with J gene TRBJ2-1; possible D gene TRBD1, 6 bases. The specimen was PBMCs. CDR3 DNA sequence: TGTGCCAGTAGGGTGGGGGCAGGCAATGAGCAGTTCTTC. It translates to CASRVGAGNEQFF.